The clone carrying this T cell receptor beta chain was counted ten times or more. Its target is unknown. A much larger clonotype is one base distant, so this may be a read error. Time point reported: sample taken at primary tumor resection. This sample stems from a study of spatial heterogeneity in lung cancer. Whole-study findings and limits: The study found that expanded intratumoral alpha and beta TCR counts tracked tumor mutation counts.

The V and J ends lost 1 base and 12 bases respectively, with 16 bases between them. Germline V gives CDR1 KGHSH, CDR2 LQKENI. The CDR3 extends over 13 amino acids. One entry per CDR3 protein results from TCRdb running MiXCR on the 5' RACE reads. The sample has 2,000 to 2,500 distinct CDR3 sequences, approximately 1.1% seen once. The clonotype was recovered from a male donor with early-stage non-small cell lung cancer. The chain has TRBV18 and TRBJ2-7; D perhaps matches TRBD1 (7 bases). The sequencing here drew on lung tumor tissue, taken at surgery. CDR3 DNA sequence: TGTGCCAGCTCACCACAAGGAGGGGGCATCCTGTACTTC. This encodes CASSPQGGGILYF.